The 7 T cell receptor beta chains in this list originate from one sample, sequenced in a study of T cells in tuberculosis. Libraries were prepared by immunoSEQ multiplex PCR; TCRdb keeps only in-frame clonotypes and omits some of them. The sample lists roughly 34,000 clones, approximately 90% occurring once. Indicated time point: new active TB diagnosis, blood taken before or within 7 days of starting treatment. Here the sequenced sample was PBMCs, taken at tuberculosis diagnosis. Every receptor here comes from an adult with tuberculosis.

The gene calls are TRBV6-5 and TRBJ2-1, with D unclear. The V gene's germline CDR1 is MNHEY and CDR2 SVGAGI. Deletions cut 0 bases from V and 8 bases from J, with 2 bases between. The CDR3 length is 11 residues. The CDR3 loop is CASSYSDEQFF. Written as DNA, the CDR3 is TGTGCCAGCAGTTACTCCGATGAGCAGTTCTTC.

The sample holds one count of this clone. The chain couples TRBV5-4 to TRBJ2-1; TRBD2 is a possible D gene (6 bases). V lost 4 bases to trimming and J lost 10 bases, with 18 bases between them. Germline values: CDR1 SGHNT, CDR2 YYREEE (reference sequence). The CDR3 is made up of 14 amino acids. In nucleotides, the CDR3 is TGTGCCAGCAGCCATAAAGCGGGCCCTGAGGAGCAGTTCTTC. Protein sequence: CASSHKAGPEEQFF. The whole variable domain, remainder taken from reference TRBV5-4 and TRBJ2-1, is ETGVTQSPTHLIKTRGQQVTLRCSSQSGHNTVSWYQQALGQGPQFIFQYYREEENGRGNFPPRFSGLQFPNYSSELNVNALELDDSALYLCASSHKAGPEEQFFGPGTRLTVL.

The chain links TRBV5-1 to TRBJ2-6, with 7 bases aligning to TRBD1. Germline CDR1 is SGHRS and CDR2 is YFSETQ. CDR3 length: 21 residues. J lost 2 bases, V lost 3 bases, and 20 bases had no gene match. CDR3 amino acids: CASSSPRQGSLHAPGANVLTF. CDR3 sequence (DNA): TGCGCCAGCAGCTCCCCCCGACAGGGAAGTCTCCATGCCCCTGGGGCCAACGTCCTGACTTTC.

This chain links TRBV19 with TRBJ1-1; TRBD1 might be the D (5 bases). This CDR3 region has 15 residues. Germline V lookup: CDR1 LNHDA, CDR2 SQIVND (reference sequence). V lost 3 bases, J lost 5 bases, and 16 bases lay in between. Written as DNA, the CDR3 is TGTGCCAGTAGTATTCTCCAGGGAAAGGGAACTGAAGCTTTCTTT. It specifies CASSILQGKGTEAFF.

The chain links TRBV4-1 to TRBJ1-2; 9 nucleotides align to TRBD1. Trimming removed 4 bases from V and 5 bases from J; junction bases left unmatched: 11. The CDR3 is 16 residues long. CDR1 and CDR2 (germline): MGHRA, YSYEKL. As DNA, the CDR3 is TGCGCCAGCAGCCCCCCCTTTAAGGACAGGGGATATGGCTACACCTTC. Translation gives CASSPPFKDRGYGYTF.

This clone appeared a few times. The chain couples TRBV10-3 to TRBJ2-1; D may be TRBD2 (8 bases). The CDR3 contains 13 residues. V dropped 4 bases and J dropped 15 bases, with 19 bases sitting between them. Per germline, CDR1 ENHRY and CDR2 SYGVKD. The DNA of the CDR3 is TGTGCCATCAGTGGGACGGGGGGGACAGATACGTTCTTC. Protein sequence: CAISGTGGTDTFF.

The CDR3 coding sequence is TGTGCCAGCAGCTTGGCCCAGGGGATTGGGGAGACCCAGTACTTC. It is translated as CASSLAQGIGETQYF. The rearrangement joins TRBV5-4 to TRBJ2-5; the D gene is possibly TRBD1 (6 bases). CDR1 and CDR2 (germline): SGHNT, YYREEE (reference sequence). The ends were cut back, 0 bases at V and 5 bases at J, with 14 bases in the middle. CDR3 length equals 15 residues. Drawing the rest from reference TRBV5-4 and TRBJ2-5, the complete variable domain is ETGVTQSPTHLIKTRGQQVTLRCSSQSGHNTVSWYQQALGQGPQFIFQYYREEENGRGNFPPRFSGLQFPNYSSELNVNALELDDSALYLCASSLAQGIGETQYFGPGTRLLVL.